Shown below are 27 T cell receptor beta chains from a single sample sequenced in a study of blood T cell repertoires in COVID-19. Profiled with immunoSEQ multiplex PCR; TCRdb holds only in-frame clones, not every one. In the table there are 110,000 to 150,000 clones, roughly 79% of which are singletons. The material sequenced was peripheral blood. These receptors were taken from a human donor in a cohort sampled during active COVID-19.

The chain uses TRBV7-3 and TRBJ2-3; a weak D match, TRBD1 (6 bases). The ends were cut back, 6 bases at V and 5 bases at J, with 12 bases in the middle. The CDR3 has 13 amino acids. Germline-derived CDR1 and CDR2 are SGHTA and FQGTGA. The CDR3 loop is CASSTTGLDTQYF. The CDR3 DNA sequence: TGTGCCAGCAGTACTACAGGGTTAGATACGCAGTATTTT.

V is TRBV6-2 or TRBV6-3 and J is TRBJ2-7; 7 bases are shared with TRBD1. CDR1 and CDR2 (germline): MNHEY, SVGEGT. Trimming removed 4 bases from V and 6 bases from J; junction bases left unmatched: 3. The CDR3 runs 12 residues. The CDR3 nucleotides read TGTGCCAGCAGTTCGACAGGGTTCGAGCAGTACTTC. This encodes CASSSTGFEQYF.

This clone was seen just once. The DNA of the CDR3 is TGTGCCAGCAGCTTTGGTTGGGGGGACCAAGAGACCCAGTACTTC. This sequence encodes CASSFGWGDQETQYF. The genes are TRBV5-4 and TRBJ2-5; a weak D match, TRBD2 (6 bases). The CDR3 is 15 amino acids. Germline CDR1 reads SGHNT; CDR2 reads YYREEE (reference sequence). Deletions cut 2 bases from V and 0 bases from J, with 11 bases between.

V gene TRBV6-5 combines with J gene TRBJ2-2; tentatively, D is TRBD2 (5 bases). Trimming shortened V by 6 bases and J by 8 bases, and 13 bases separated the two germline ends. This CDR3 comprises 13 residues. From germline, CDR1 is MNHEY and CDR2 SVGAGI. Here the CDR3 DNA reads TGTGCCAGCAGATCAACTAGTGCAGGGGAGCTGTTTTTT. Translation gives CASRSTSAGELFF.

The J gene is TRBJ1-5, the V gene TRBV6-4; the D gene is possibly TRBD1 (5 bases). V was clipped by 0 bases and J by 6 bases, with 12 bases between them. This CDR3 contains 15 residues. CDR1 MRHNA and CDR2 SNTAGT come from the germline V gene. CDR3 nucleotides: TGTGCCAGCAGTGACTCGCGGGGGGGGGTTCAGCCCCAGCATTTT. Its protein is CASSDSRGGVQPQHF.

This sequence joins TRBV7-9 and TRBJ1-1, with TRBD1 as a possible D gene (6 bases). V shed 7 bases and J shed 2 bases, with 20 bases lying between them. This CDR3 spans 16 amino acids. From germline, CDR1 is SEHNR and CDR2 FQNEAQ (reference sequence). CDR3 residues: CASTISRGAPNTEAFF. The CDR3 DNA reads TGTGCCAGCACCATTAGTCGGGGGGCGCCTAACACTGAAGCTTTCTTT.

The chain uses TRBV7-9 and TRBJ1-6; D perhaps matches TRBD1 (5 bases). V was trimmed by 3 bases and J by 8 bases, leaving 11 bases between them. The CDR3 is 14 amino acids. CDR1 SEHNR and CDR2 FQNEAQ come from the germline V gene (reference sequence). DNA for the CDR3: TGTGCCAGCAGCTTCCAGGGAGGGTATTCACCCCTCCACTTT. This codes for CASSFQGGYSPLHF.

Only a few counts were recorded for this clone. The rearrangement links TRBV4-1 to TRBJ1-5, with TRBD1 as a possible D gene (6 bases). This CDR3 comprises 14 residues. Germline lookup yields CDR1 MGHRA and CDR2 YSYEKL. The ends were cut back, 3 bases at V and 7 bases at J, with 13 bases in the middle. CDR3 in amino acids: CASSHGDQGQPQHF. The CDR3 DNA follows: TGCGCCAGCAGCCATGGGGACCAGGGGCAGCCCCAGCATTTT.

This chain connects TRBV4-3 to TRBJ2-7; D gene ambiguous. The germline V and J ends were trimmed by 0 bases and 3 bases, with 12 bases remaining between them. CDR1 and CDR2 from the germline V gene are LGHNA and YSLEER. The CDR3 has 15 amino acids. The CDR3 reads CASSQEFGRHYEQYF. In DNA form, the CDR3 reads TGCGCCAGCAGCCAAGAGTTCGGCAGACACTACGAGCAGTACTTC.

The rearrangement joins TRBV5-1 to TRBJ1-2, with D unresolved. This CDR3 has 14 residues. V was shortened by 1 base and J by 5 bases, with 12 bases between the two germline ends. CDR1 is SGHRS, CDR2 YFSETQ, per germline. CDR3 sequence: CASSLSPGMYGYTF. The CDR3 coding sequence is TGCGCCAGCAGCTTGTCTCCGGGGATGTATGGCTACACCTTC.

The chain has TRBV12-5 and TRBJ2-7; possible D gene TRBD2, 6 bases. CDR1 is LGHNT and CDR2 is FRNRAP in the germline V gene. The length of the CDR3 is 16 residues. Trimming took 7 bases from V and 1 from J, leaving 20 bases between them. The CDR3 DNA follows: TGTGCTAGTGCCTTAAGAAGTCAGGGACTTTCCTACGAGCAGTACTTC. It codes for CASALRSQGLSYEQYF.

The chain uses TRBV9 and TRBJ2-7; the match to TRBD1 covers 7 bases. J lost 0 bases, V lost 5 bases, and 2 bases had no gene match. Germline V gives CDR1 SGDLS, CDR2 YYNGEE. CDR3 length: 13 amino acids. Here the CDR3 reads CASRGQSSYEQYF. CDR3 coding DNA: TGTGCCAGCAGGGGACAGAGCTCCTACGAGCAGTACTTC.

The chain is built from TRBV6-5 and TRBJ2-7; 8 nucleotides line up with TRBD2. Germline-derived CDR1 and CDR2 are MNHEY and SVGAGI. This CDR3 spans 14 amino acids. V lost 7 bases and J lost 2; bases outside the gene matches: 7. The CDR3 nucleotides are TGTGCCAGCAAGATGGCGGGAGGTACCTACGAGCAGTACTTC. Protein product: CASKMAGGTYEQYF.

The chain is built from TRBV19 and TRBJ2-7, with 7 positions matching TRBD2. Germline trimming cut 6 bases from V and 5 bases from J; bases unmatched to any gene: 7. This CDR3 comprises 13 residues. CDR1 and CDR2 from the germline V gene are LNHDA and SQIVND (reference sequence). The CDR3 nucleotides read TGTGCCAGTAGACTACCGGGAGGCAACGAGCAGTACTTC. As protein: CASRLPGGNEQYF.

The chain combines TRBV7-2 with TRBJ2-7, with 8 bases fitting TRBD2. In germline, CDR1 is SGHTA, CDR2 FQGNSA. The CDR3 totals 14 residues. The junction had 6 bases not matched to a gene; V was cut back by 4 bases and J by 4 bases. The CDR3 DNA reads TGTGCCAGCAGCTCCAAGGCGGGAGGTTACGAGCAGTACTTC. The encoded protein is CASSSKAGGYEQYF.

The chain carries TRBV4-2 and TRBJ2-7; 9 bases line up with TRBD2. CDR3 size: 15 residues. The germline V gene encodes CDR1 LGHNA and CDR2 YNFKEQ. V trimming: 0 bases; J trimming: 3 bases; junction bases outside the gene matches: 3. The CDR3: CASSQEASGNYEQYF. The CDR3 coding sequence is TGTGCCAGCAGCCAAGAGGCTAGCGGGAACTACGAGCAGTACTTC.

The J gene is TRBJ2-1, the V gene TRBV28, with TRBD2 as a possible D gene (6 bases). This CDR3 has 18 residues. The germline V gene encodes CDR1 MDHEN and CDR2 SYDVKM. V lost 10 bases, J lost 0 bases, and 25 bases lay in between. The CDR3 DNA reads TGTGCCATCATTAAACTACCCGGACTAACGAGCTCCTACAATGAGCAGTTCTTC. It translates to CAIIKLPGLTSSYNEQFF.

Here the CDR3 reads CASSLLTPRGQYF. The CDR3 coding sequence is TGTGCCAGCAGTTTGTTGACACCTAGGGGGCAGTACTTC. V and J are TRBV28 and TRBJ2-7; maybe TRBD1 (5 bases). Deletions cut 3 bases from V and 9 bases from J, with 15 bases between. The CDR3 is made up of 13 amino acids. CDR1 MDHEN and CDR2 SYDVKM come from the germline V gene.

The CDR3 nucleotides read TGTGCCAGCAGCTCCCGACAGACTAACACTGAAGCTTTCTTT. As protein: CASSSRQTNTEAFF. The gene calls are TRBV5-6 and TRBJ1-1, with D possibly being TRBD1 (5 bases). The CDR3 covers 14 residues. Germline values: CDR1 SGHDT, CDR2 YYEEEE. Trimming removed 3 bases at V and 2 bases at J, with 11 bases between.

This chain links TRBV7-3 with TRBJ2-3; no clear D gene. Between the trimmed V and J ends, which lost 4 bases and 4 bases, there was a span of 9 bases. Germline values: CDR1 SGHTA, CDR2 FQGTGA. The CDR3 is made up of 13 amino acids. DNA for the CDR3: TGTGCCAGCAGCTCACAAGTTTCAGATACGCAGTATTTT. Protein product: CASSSQVSDTQYF.

The rearrangement links TRBV6-6 to TRBJ1-1; no clear D. The CDR3 length is 16 residues. Deletions cut 2 bases from V and 2 bases from J, with 15 bases between. The germline V gene encodes CDR1 MNHNY and CDR2 SVGAGI (reference sequence). CDR3 bases: TGTGCCAGCAGTTACCTGGTAGTAGATCTCAACACTGAAGCTTTCTTT. Amino acids: CASSYLVVDLNTEAFF.

Comment on this clone: This same CDR3 is encoded by further DNA sequences in the sample. V usage is TRBV18 and J usage is TRBJ1-2; no definite D call. The CDR3 covers 11 residues. V gave up 5 bases and J gave up 5 bases, with 6 bases separating them. Germline V gene sequence: CDR1 KGHSH, CDR2 LQKENI. This CDR3 is CASSTEYGYTF. Written as DNA, the CDR3 is TGTGCCAGCTCAACAGAGTATGGCTACACCTTC.

This clone was picked up a small number of times. The chain carries TRBV19 and TRBJ1-5; perhaps TRBD1 as D (6 bases). V was pared by 5 bases and J by 3 bases, with 14 bases between. CDR1 is LNHDA and CDR2 is SQIVND in the germline V gene (reference sequence). The CDR3 is made up of 15 amino acids. The CDR3 DNA sequence: TGTGCCAGTAGTGGGGGGGCAGGGGTCAATCAGCCCCAGCATTTT. Translation gives CASSGGAGVNQPQHF.

J is TRBJ2-7 and V is TRBV6-2 or TRBV6-3, with 7 bases matching TRBD2. The CDR3 extends over 16 amino acids. Germline trimming cut 2 bases from V and 1 base from J; bases unmatched to any gene: 8. The germline V gene has CDR1 MNHEY and CDR2 SVGEGT. In nucleotides, the CDR3 is TGTGCCAGCAGTTACGACGGCGGGAGACCATCCTACGAGCAGTACTTC. Translated, it gives CASSYDGGRPSYEQYF.

This chain links TRBV3-1 (or the pseudogene TRBV3-2) with TRBJ2-3; 10 bases align to TRBD2. The germline CDR1 and CDR2 sequences are LGHDT and YNNKEL (reference sequence). V dropped 0 bases and J dropped 4; count of bases not matched to a gene: 7. The CDR3 sequence is 17 residues long. The CDR3 DNA reads TGTGCCAGCAGCCAAGATCCTAGCGGGAGTAGGGCAGATACGCAGTATTTT. Its protein is CASSQDPSGSRADTQYF.

The chain couples TRBV9 to TRBJ2-2; possible D gene TRBD2, 7 bases. CDR1 and CDR2 from the germline V gene are SGDLS and YYNGEE. V was cut by 0 bases and J by 1 base, with 19 bases left in between. The CDR3 runs 19 residues. The CDR3 sequence is CASSVAGEGGPLNTGELFF. Here the CDR3 DNA reads TGTGCCAGCAGCGTAGCGGGAGAGGGGGGGCCCTTGAACACCGGGGAGCTGTTTTTT.

The J gene is TRBJ2-7, the V gene TRBV7-9; no firm D call. CDR3 size: 12 residues. Looked up from germline, CDR1 is SEHNR and CDR2 is FQNEAQ (reference sequence). Trimming stripped 5 bases from V and 4 bases from J, with 9 bases between. This chain's CDR3 is CASSRHPYEQYF. The CDR3 region has the DNA TGTGCCAGCAGCCGACACCCTTACGAGCAGTACTTC.